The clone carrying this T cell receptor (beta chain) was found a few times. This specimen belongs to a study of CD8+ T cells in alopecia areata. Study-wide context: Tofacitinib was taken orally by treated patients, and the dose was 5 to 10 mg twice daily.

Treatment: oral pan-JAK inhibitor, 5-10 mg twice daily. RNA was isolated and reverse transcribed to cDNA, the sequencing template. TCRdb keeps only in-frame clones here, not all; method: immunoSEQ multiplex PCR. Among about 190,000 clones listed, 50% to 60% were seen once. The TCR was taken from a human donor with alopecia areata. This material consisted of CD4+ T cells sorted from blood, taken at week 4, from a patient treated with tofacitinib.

The CDR3: CASSETIRRTDTQYF. In DNA form, the CDR3 reads TGTGCCAGCAGTGAAACGATCCGTCGGACAGATACGCAGTATTTT. The chain carries TRBV2 and TRBJ2-3; D uncertain. This CDR3 contains 15 residues. V shed 2 bases and J shed 3 bases, with 12 bases lying between them. Germline values: CDR1 SNHLY, CDR2 FYNNEI.